The clone carrying this TCR beta chain was observed once. This entry is derived from a study of blood T cell repertoires in COVID-19. Turning to the study itself: Samples of COVID-19 (acute and convalescent) were obtained from the United States, Italy and Spain.

Germline V gene sequence: CDR1 SGHAT, CDR2 FQNNGV. V shed 7 bases and J shed 0 bases, with 16 bases lying between them. The CDR3 is 17 amino acids. Per the authors' pipeline: Cell counts per sample came from amplifying reference gene primers. Sequencing used immunoSEQ multiplex PCR; TCRdb keeps in-frame clones, though not all of them. The V and J calls and the clone size are those of that table, but D and trimming were determined from the DNA. Found here are 300,000 to 350,000 clones, approximately 88% of them singletons; the top ten hold around 8.9%. The TCR originated in a man younger than 40 with COVID-19, enrolled during active disease. This sequence joins TRBV11-2 and TRBJ2-6, with D uncertain. The sample taken for sequencing was peripheral blood. CDR3 in amino acids: CASTFMPRSSGANVLTF. CDR3 DNA: TGTGCCAGCACATTTATGCCTCGGAGCTCTGGGGCCAACGTCCTGACTTTC. Drawing the rest from reference TRBV11-2 and TRBJ2-6, the complete variable domain is EAGVAQSPRYKIIEKRQSVAFWCNPISGHATLYWYQQILGQGPKLLIQFQNNGVVDDSQLPKDRFSAERLKGVDSTLKIQPAKLEDSAVYLCASTFMPRSSGANVLTFGAGSRLTVL.